Below, 15 T cell receptor beta chains from the same sample are listed, as sequenced in a study of T cell responses to AZD1222 COVID-19 vaccine. This table comes from immunoSEQ multiplex PCR, and its TCRdb copy is limited to in-frame clones, with some not included. The data contain tens of thousands of clones, 70% to 90% of them singletons. The sample was peripheral blood, taken on day 0 of AZD1222 vaccination. The receptors originated from an adult in good health.

The V call is TRBV28, the J call TRBJ2-1; 9 bases are a match to TRBD2. With 4 bases clipped from V and 7 bases from J, the junction kept 8 bases outside the gene matches. The CDR3 covers 15 residues. Germline CDR1 MDHEN, CDR2 SYDVKM. The CDR3 DNA follows: TGTGCCAGCAGTTCTCAGCGGGAGGCGTATAATGAGCAGTTCTTC. Encoded protein: CASSSQREAYNEQFF.

This sequence joins TRBV27 and TRBJ2-7, with a possible D match to TRBD2 (5 bases). The V end lost 10 bases, the J end lost 7 bases, and 17 bases lay between the germline ends. The CDR3 totals 12 residues. Germline V gene lookup returns CDR1 MNHEY and CDR2 SMNVEV (reference sequence). Here the CDR3 DNA reads TGTGCCACCGGACCTGTCACGGGGGAGCAGTACTTC. It codes for CATGPVTGEQYF.

V is TRBV4-1 and J is TRBJ1-5; D is perhaps TRBD1 (6 bases). The V and J ends lost 0 bases and 3 bases respectively, with 12 bases between them. This CDR3 has 16 residues. CDR1 is MGHRA, CDR2 YSYEKL, per germline. The CDR3 loop reads CASSQDRGATNQPQHF. The DNA of the CDR3 is TGCGCCAGCAGCCAAGATAGGGGGGCCACCAATCAGCCCCAGCATTTT.

The chain carries TRBV5-4 and TRBJ2-6; D gene ambiguous. Trimming shortened V by 2 bases and J by 2 bases, and 8 bases separated the two germline ends. Per germline, CDR1 SGHNT and CDR2 YYREEE (reference sequence). The CDR3 runs to 15 residues. The CDR3 nucleotides read TGTGCCAGCAGCTTAAGAGTGACTGGGGCCAACGTCCTGACTTTC. The encoded protein is CASSLRVTGANVLTF. Complete variable domain (other parts from reference TRBV5-4 and TRBJ2-6): ETGVTQSPTHLIKTRGQQVTLRCSSQSGHNTVSWYQQALGQGPQFIFQYYREEENGRGNFPPRFSGLQFPNYSSELNVNALELDDSALYLCASSLRVTGANVLTFGAGSRLTVL.

This chain connects TRBV24-1 to TRBJ2-2, with 13 bases identical to TRBD2. Germline V lookup: CDR1 KGHDR, CDR2 SFDVKD. After removal of 2 bases from V and 2 bases from J, the junction contained 7 bases not matched to a gene. This CDR3 has 19 residues. CDR3 amino acids: CATSDSPTSGRKNTGELFF. The CDR3 DNA sequence: TGTGCCACCAGTGATTCCCCGACTAGCGGGAGGAAAAACACCGGGGAGCTGTTTTTT.

V gene TRBV19 combines with J gene TRBJ1-6; possibly TRBD1 for D (6 bases). The CDR3 totals 15 residues. Trimming took 4 bases from V and 10 from J, leaving 17 bases between them. Germline assignment: CDR1 LNHDA and CDR2 SQIVND (reference sequence). CDR3 region: CASSRGERGNSPLHF. The CDR3 nucleotides are TGTGCCAGTAGTAGGGGGGAGAGGGGGAACTCACCCCTCCACTTT.

The rearrangement links TRBV9 to TRBJ1-2; D not resolved. Trimming took 2 bases from V and 8 from J, leaving 16 bases between them. Germline loops: CDR1 SGDLS, CDR2 YYNGEE. CDR3 size: 14 residues. The chain's CDR3 is CASSVSWAVGGYTF. CDR3 DNA: TGTGCCAGCAGCGTCTCTTGGGCCGTCGGCGGCTACACCTTC.

The rearrangement joins TRBV5-6 to TRBJ2-6, with a possible D match to TRBD1 (5 bases). Trimming removed 4 bases at V and 1 base at J, with 9 bases between. Germline V gene data show CDR1 as SGHDT and CDR2 as YYEEEE. This CDR3 has 15 amino acids. The chain's CDR3 is CASSGRASGANVLTF. The CDR3 nucleotides are TGTGCCAGCAGCGGCAGGGCATCTGGGGCCAACGTCCTGACTTTC. Full variable domain (rest looked up from reference TRBV5-6 and TRBJ2-6): DAGVTQSPTHLIKTRGQQVTLRCSPKSGHDTVSWYQQALGQGPQFIFQYYEEEERQRGNFPDRFSGHQFPNYSSELNVNALLLGDSALYLCASSGRASGANVLTFGAGSRLTVL.

CDR3 sequence reads: CASSPGWSYNSPLHF. Written as DNA, the CDR3 is TGTGCCAGCAGCCCTGGGTGGTCCTATAATTCACCCCTCCACTTT. The chain links TRBV14 to TRBJ1-6, with D unresolved. The CDR3 runs to 15 residues. Germline CDR1 is SGHDN and CDR2 is FVKESK. V dropped 4 bases and J dropped 1 base, with 8 bases sitting between them.

This clone was seen a single time. The rearrangement uses TRBV6-5 and TRBJ1-5, with D perhaps TRBD1 (6 bases). Trimming pared 6 bases from V and 7 bases from J, leaving 13 bases between. Germline V gene lookup returns CDR1 MNHEY and CDR2 SVGAGI. The CDR3 is 13 residues long. The CDR3: CASRTGAGQPQHF. In nucleotides, the CDR3 is TGTGCCAGCAGGACAGGTGCCGGGCAGCCCCAGCATTTT.

This chain joins TRBV19 and TRBJ2-2; perhaps TRBD1 as D (7 bases). The CDR3 loop spans 18 amino acids. With 0 bases removed from V and 1 base from J, the gap between germline ends came to 15 bases. The V gene's germline CDR1 is LNHDA and CDR2 SQIVND (reference sequence). CDR3 amino acids: CASSIDRRGRMNTGELFF. In DNA, the CDR3 is TGTGCCAGTAGTATAGATCGGAGGGGGCGTATGAACACCGGGGAGCTGTTTTTT.

CDR3 sequence reads: CASSLNQGANSPLHF. The CDR3 DNA is TGTGCCAGCAGTTTAAATCAGGGGGCAAATTCACCCCTCCACTTT. The chain couples TRBV27 to TRBJ1-6; TRBD1 matches 8 bases. The CDR3 extends over 15 amino acids. J was trimmed by 7 bases and V by 2 bases; bases with no gene match: 4. The germline gives CDR1 MNHEY, CDR2 SMNVEV (reference sequence).

The chain recombines TRBV5-1 with TRBJ2-3, with 11 bases fitting TRBD2. The CDR3 has 16 amino acids. V shed 4 bases and J 3 bases; nucleotides not matched to a gene: 7. Germline lookup yields CDR1 SGHRS and CDR2 YFSETQ. CDR3 residues: CASSLKTSGRTDTQYF. CDR3 sequence (DNA): TGCGCCAGCAGCCTAAAAACTAGCGGGAGAACAGATACGCAGTATTTT.

This sequence joins TRBV5-1 and TRBJ2-3; a weak D match, TRBD2 (6 bases). The V gene's germline CDR1 is SGHRS and CDR2 YFSETQ. This CDR3 is built from 15 residues. V was clipped by 5 bases and J by 0 bases, with 13 bases between them. CDR3 loop: CASRDAGLSTDTQYF. The CDR3 bases are TGCGCCAGCAGGGACGCGGGGCTTAGCACAGATACGCAGTATTTT.

The gene calls are TRBV3-1 (or the pseudogene TRBV3-2) and TRBJ1-2, with D uncertain. Germline V gene lookup returns CDR1 LGHDT and CDR2 YNNKEL (reference sequence). Deletions cut 3 bases from V and 7 bases from J, with 18 bases between. The CDR3 is 15 residues long. Here the CDR3 reads CASSHGTLGSGGYTF. CDR3 nucleotide sequence: TGTGCCAGCAGCCACGGAACCTTAGGGTCGGGTGGCTACACCTTC.